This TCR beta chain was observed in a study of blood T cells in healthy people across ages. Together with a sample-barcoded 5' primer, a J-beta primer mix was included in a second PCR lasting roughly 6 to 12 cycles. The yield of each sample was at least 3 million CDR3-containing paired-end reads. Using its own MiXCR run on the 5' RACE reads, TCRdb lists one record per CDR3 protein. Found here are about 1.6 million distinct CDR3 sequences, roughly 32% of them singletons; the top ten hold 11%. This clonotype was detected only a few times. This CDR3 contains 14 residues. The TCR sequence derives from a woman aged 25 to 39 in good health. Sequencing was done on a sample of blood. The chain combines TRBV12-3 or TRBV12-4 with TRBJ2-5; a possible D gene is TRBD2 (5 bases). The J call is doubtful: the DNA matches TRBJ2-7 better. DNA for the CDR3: TGTGCCAGCAGACCCCCCCTAGCTAGGTACGAGCAGTACTTC. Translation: CASRPPLARYEQYF.